This paragraph covers one T cell receptor beta chain sequence. Its antigen remains unknown. This specimen comes from a study of a mutant IDH1 vaccine in newly diagnosed glioma. On the study more broadly: Earlier treatment was radiotherapy, temozolomide, or both, with most getting both.

Trimming cost V 0 bases and J 0 bases; bases outside gene matches: 4. Germline-derived CDR1 and CDR2 are GTSNPN and SVGIG (reference sequence). The CDR3 contains 18 residues. The time point was: baseline, week 1 (first vaccination visit). Treatment noted: pre-vaccination baseline after standard-of-care therapy. Method: immunoSEQ multiplex PCR; TCRdb's copy keeps in-frame clones and lacks some. This repertoire shows 20,000 to 25,000 clones, approximately 90% found once; its top ten account for approximately 10%. Study-level findings and limits: Immune responses arising from the vaccine appeared in about 95% of patients.

The receptor was isolated from a man in his thirties or forties with glioma. The sequencing here drew on PBMCs, taken from a glioma patient treated with radiotherapy, temozolomide or both. The genes are TRBV30 and TRBJ2-2, with 13 bases identical to TRBD2. Here the CDR3 DNA reads TGTGCCTGGAGTGTAAGACTAGCGGGAGGCTCGAACACCGGGGAGCTGTTTTTT. Translating it yields CAWSVRLAGGSNTGELFF.